This T cell receptor (beta chain) stems from a study of blood T cell repertoires in COVID-19 (dated by TCRdb to between 2020 and 2021). With respect to the entire study: The collaborator samples originated in the United States, Italy and Spain and spanned the acute and convalescent phases of COVID-19. The prospective study material was composed of cDNA or gDNA derived from T cells, B-cell-depleted T cells, or PBMCs. The dataset comprised deeply sampled blood TCRbeta repertoires from subjects exposed to, actively infected with, or recovered from COVID-19. The repertoires were released in a freely available public database meant as a resource for research on the immune response to SARS-CoV-2. Samples came from the ongoing ImmuneRACE study (first 160 participants) plus 1,254 subjects from 6 global collaborators. Sample metadata almost always included a de-identified subject ID, COVID-19 status, age in years and sex. Where available, HLA class I and class II types were obtained from metadata supplied by the sample provider rather than from assay-based typing. Findings and caveats that apply to the study as a whole: The quantity of clinical and demographic metadata differed by source and by participant and was supplied without curation.

V loses 2 bases, J loses 0 bases, and the germline ends lie 5 bases apart. Measured from the cysteine to the phenylalanine, the CDR3 is 14 residues long. Just CDR3 DNA is preserved here, 42 bases in frame from base 1. According to the germline V gene, CDR1 reads SGHVS and CDR2 reads FNYEAQ. The immunoSEQ Assay, a bias-controlled multiplex PCR, was used to amplify TCRbeta CDR3 regions from genomic DNA. From the authors' description of their analysis: Within the assay, amplification of reference gene primers was used to estimate how many nucleated cells each sample contained. Sequence reads were collapsed and filtered to measure the absolute abundance of every unique TCRbeta CDR3 rearrangement. For each sample, productive Simpson clonality was calculated as the square root of Simpson's diversity index across productive rearrangements. The table was pulled from immuneACCESS by TCRdb, which kept in-frame rearrangements only. Such tables lose some clones; where checked, under half of the loss comes from unresolved V genes, and the rest has no known cause. V, J and clone size were drawn from that table, and D and trimming were deduced from the DNA. For this sample the table gives approximately 36,000 clones, of which approximately 86% were detected only once. Under 5% of the sample belongs to the ten largest clones.

Each collaborating institution followed its own protocols to collect whole blood in K2EDTA tubes. Collaborator samples were shipped for TCRbeta analysis as frozen whole blood, isolated PBMCs, or DNA extracted from either sample type. On this clone itself: Its antigen target is currently unknown. Per-base qualities were not stored, and no clone one base away is much larger.

Sequenced material: peripheral blood. This receptor chain uses TRBV7-6 and TRBJ1-5; TRBD1 is possibly the D segment (5 matching bases). This clonotype was obtained from a man aged 50 or older with active COVID-19. Here the CDR3 is given as CASSLQGSNQPQHF. The nucleotides read TGTGCCAGCAGCTTACAGGGTAGCAATCAGCCCCAGCATTTT.